This T cell receptor beta chain came from a study of early stage breast cancer tumors. The wider study: Under 10 ER+/PR+/HER2- tumors were invasive ductal; four were invasive lobular.

About this clone itself: As yet, its antigen is unknown.

Findings and caveats of the study: Commonly generated sequences made up most enriched TCRB sequences shared between patients. Tumors had roughly 2.5-fold higher T cell density and higher clonality than adjacent normal breast tissue.

The repertoire was sequenced with immunoSEQ multiplex PCR; TCRdb's copy has only in-frame clones and lacks some. The sample records about 51,000 clones, around four fifths being singletons. The sequencing input was blood. The sequence came from a person aged 40-50 years with breast cancer.

The CDR3 sequence is CASSLAGGYEQYF. In nucleotides, the CDR3 is TGTGCCAGCAGCTTAGCAGGGGGCTACGAGCAGTACTTC. The chain carries TRBV7-9 and TRBJ2-7, with D possibly being TRBD1 (6 bases). The CDR3 totals 13 residues. Germline V gene data show CDR1 as SEHNR and CDR2 as FQNEAQ (reference sequence). V was pared by 0 bases and J by 3 bases, with 6 bases between. Based on the CDR3 plus reference TRBV7-9 and TRBJ2-7, the full variable domain is DTGVSQNPRHKITKRGQNVTFRCDPISEHNRLYWYRQTLGQGPEFLTYFQNEAQLEKSRLLSDRFSAERPKGSFSTLEIQRTEQGDSAMYLCASSLAGGYEQYFGPGTRLTVT.